The 8 T cell receptor beta chains reported below all come from one sample, sequenced in a study of regulatory dendritic cells for organ transplantation. Assay used: immunoSEQ multiplex PCR; TCRdb lists only in-frame clones, some missing. This table holds more than 10,000 clones, about 66% found once. The sequencing sample was made of memory CD8+ T cells from blood. The subset denotes: CD45RO+ memory T cells. These receptors were obtained from a human donor in good health.

The V and J genes are TRBV19 and TRBJ2-1, with 14 bases fitting TRBD2. The CDR3 loop spans 22 amino acids. V shed 6 bases and J 8 bases; nucleotides not matched to a gene: 27. Germline V lookup: CDR1 LNHDA, CDR2 SQIVND (reference sequence). The CDR3 loop is CASSLHDSGTTGLAGVVYEQFF. CDR3 DNA: TGTGCCAGTAGCCTACATGACTCAGGGACTACGGGACTAGCGGGAGTAGTCTATGAGCAGTTCTTC.

This chain links TRBV13 with TRBJ1-2; the D gene is possibly TRBD1 (5 bases). V was trimmed by 3 bases and J by 6 bases, leaving 11 bases between them. The CDR3 has 13 residues. Germline CDR1 PRHDT, CDR2 FYEKMQ (reference sequence). DNA of the CDR3: TGTGCCAGCAGCTTTTTCGGGGGTAATGGCTACACCTTC. This encodes CASSFFGGNGYTF.

This clone was detected a few times. The V call is TRBV6-4, the J call TRBJ2-3; 13 bases are shared with TRBD2. This CDR3 is 14 amino acids long. Germline loops: CDR1 MRHNA, CDR2 SNTAGT. V lost 5 bases, J lost 6 bases, and 2 bases stayed unmatched. The CDR3 loop reads CASSSTSGRDTQYF. CDR3 coding DNA: TGTGCCAGCAGTTCGACTAGCGGGAGGGATACGCAGTATTTT.

The rearrangement links TRBV10-2 to TRBJ2-6; D perhaps matches TRBD2 (5 bases). In germline, CDR1 is WSHSY, CDR2 SAAADI. The CDR3 is 15 residues long. V was shortened by 2 bases and J by 1 base, with 6 bases between the two germline ends. CDR3: CASSETGSGANVLTF. In DNA form, the CDR3 reads TGCGCCAGCAGTGAGACGGGGTCTGGGGCCAACGTCCTGACTTTC.

V is TRBV7-6 and J is TRBJ2-7, with D uncertain. The CDR3 covers 16 residues. CDR1 SGHVS and CDR2 FNYEAQ come from the germline V gene. V lost 2 bases, J lost 0 bases, and 14 bases lay in between. CDR3 coding DNA: TGTGCCAGCAGCTTATCGATTCGTACTCACTCCTACGAGCAGTACTTC. Amino acids: CASSLSIRTHSYEQYF.

This chain uses TRBV7-9 with TRBJ1-2, with D unclear. Deletions cut 4 bases from V and 3 bases from J, with 9 bases between. The germline CDR1 and CDR2 sequences are SEHNR and FQNEAQ (reference sequence). The CDR3 consists of 13 residues. The CDR3: CASSYGEYYGYTF. For the CDR3, the DNA is TGTGCCAGCAGCTACGGGGAGTACTATGGCTACACCTTC.

The chain recombines TRBV13 with TRBJ2-2; 8 positions agree with TRBD2. The CDR3 is made up of 16 amino acids. V lost 4 bases and J lost 6; bases outside the gene matches: 10. Looked up from germline, CDR1 is PRHDT and CDR2 is FYEKMQ (reference sequence). Written as DNA, the CDR3 is TGTGCCAGCAGCTCTCCCGTTAGCGGGGACCCCGGGGAGCTGTTTTTT. It translates to CASSSPVSGDPGELFF. The whole variable domain, filled in from reference TRBV13 and TRBJ2-2, reads AAGVIQSPRHLIKEKRETATLKCYPIPRHDTVYWYQQGPGQDPQFLISFYEKMQSDKGSIPDRFSAQQFSDYHSELNMSSLELGDSALYFCASSSPVSGDPGELFFGEGSRLTVL.

This sequence joins TRBV2 and TRBJ2-2; D is ambiguous. Trimming left V 4 bases short and J 2 bases short, with 8 bases between. This CDR3 contains 14 residues. Germline assignment: CDR1 SNHLY and CDR2 FYNNEI. In nucleotides, the CDR3 is TGTGCCAGCAGTGCTGGGGTTAACACCGGGGAGCTGTTTTTT. It specifies CASSAGVNTGELFF.